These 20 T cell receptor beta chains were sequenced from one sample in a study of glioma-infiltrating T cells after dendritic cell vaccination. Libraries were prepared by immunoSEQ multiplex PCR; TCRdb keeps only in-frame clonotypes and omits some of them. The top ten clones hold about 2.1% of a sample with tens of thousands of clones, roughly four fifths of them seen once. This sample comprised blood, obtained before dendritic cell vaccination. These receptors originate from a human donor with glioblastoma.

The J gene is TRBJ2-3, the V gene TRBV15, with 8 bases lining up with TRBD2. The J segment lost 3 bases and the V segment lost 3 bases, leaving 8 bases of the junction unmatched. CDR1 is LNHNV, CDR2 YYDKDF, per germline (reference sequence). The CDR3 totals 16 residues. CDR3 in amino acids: CATSRGSGGRTDTQYF. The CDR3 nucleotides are TGTGCCACCAGCAGGGGAAGCGGGGGAAGAACAGATACGCAGTATTTT. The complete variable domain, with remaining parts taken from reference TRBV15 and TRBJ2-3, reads DAMVIQNPRYQVTQFGKPVTLSCSQTLNHNVMYWYQQKSSQAPKLLFHYYDKDFNNEADTPDNFQSRRPNTSFCFLDIRSPGLGDTAMYLCATSRGSGGRTDTQYFGPGTRLTVL.

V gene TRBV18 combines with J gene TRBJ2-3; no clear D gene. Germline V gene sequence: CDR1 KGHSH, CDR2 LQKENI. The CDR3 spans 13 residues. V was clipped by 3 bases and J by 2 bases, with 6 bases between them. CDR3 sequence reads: CASSPSLTDTQYF. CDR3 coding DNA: TGTGCCAGCTCACCGAGCCTCACAGATACGCAGTATTTT.

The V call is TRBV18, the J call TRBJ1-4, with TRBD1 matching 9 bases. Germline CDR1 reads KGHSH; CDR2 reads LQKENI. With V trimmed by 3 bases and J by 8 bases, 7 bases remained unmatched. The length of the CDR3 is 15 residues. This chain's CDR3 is CASSPRDRAQEKLFF. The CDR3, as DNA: TGTGCCAGCTCACCTAGGGACAGGGCGCAGGAAAAACTGTTTTTT.

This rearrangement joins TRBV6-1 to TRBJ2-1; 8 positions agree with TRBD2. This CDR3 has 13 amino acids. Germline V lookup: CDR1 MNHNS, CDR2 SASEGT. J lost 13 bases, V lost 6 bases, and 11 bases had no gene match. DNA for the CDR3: TGTGCCAGCAGAACAAATAGCGGGATGGTCCAGTTCTTC. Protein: CASRTNSGMVQFF.

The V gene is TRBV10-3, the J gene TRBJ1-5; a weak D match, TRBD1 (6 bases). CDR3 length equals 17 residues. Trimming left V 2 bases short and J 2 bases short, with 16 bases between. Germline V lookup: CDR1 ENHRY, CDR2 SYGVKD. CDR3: CAISEPKGGNGNQPQHF. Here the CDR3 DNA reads TGTGCCATCAGTGAGCCGAAAGGGGGTAATGGCAATCAGCCCCAGCATTTT.

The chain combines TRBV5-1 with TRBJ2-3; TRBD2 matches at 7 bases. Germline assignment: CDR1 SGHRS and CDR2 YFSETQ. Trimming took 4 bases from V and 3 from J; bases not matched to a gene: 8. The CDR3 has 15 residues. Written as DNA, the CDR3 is TGCGCCAGCAGCGTGACTGGGGGGGGTACAGATACGCAGTATTTT. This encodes CASSVTGGGTDTQYF.

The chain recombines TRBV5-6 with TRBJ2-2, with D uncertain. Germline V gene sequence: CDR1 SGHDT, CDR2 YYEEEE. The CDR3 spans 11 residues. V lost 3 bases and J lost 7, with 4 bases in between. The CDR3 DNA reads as TGTGCCAGCAGCTCGTACGGGGAGCTGTTTTTT. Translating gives CASSSYGELFF.

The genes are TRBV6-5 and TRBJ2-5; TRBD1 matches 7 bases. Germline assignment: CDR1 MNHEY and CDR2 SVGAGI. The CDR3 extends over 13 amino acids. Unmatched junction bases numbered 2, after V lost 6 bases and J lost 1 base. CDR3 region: CASRGQVQETQYF. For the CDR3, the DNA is TGTGCCAGCAGAGGACAGGTCCAAGAGACCCAGTACTTC.

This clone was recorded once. The CDR3 loop reads CASSIKTGDYYGYTF. In nucleotides, the CDR3 is TGTGCCAGTAGTATCAAGACAGGTGATTATTATGGCTACACCTTC. The J gene is TRBJ1-2, the V gene TRBV19; a weak D match, TRBD1 (6 bases). V was shortened by 3 bases and J by 5 bases, with 16 bases between the two germline ends. The CDR3 contains 15 residues. CDR1 LNHDA and CDR2 SQIVND come from the germline V gene (reference sequence). Complete variable domain (other parts from reference TRBV19 and TRBJ1-2): DGGITQSPKYLFRKEGQNVTLSCEQNLNHDAMYWYRQDPGQGLRLIYYSQIVNDFQKGDIAEGYSVSREKKESFPLTVTSAQKNPTAFYLCASSIKTGDYYGYTFGSGTRLTVV.

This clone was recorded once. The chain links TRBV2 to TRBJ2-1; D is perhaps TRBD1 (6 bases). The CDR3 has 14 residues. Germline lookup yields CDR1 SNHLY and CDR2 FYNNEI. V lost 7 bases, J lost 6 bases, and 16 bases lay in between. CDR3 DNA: TGTGCCAGCACGATTATATCAGGGGCCAATGAGCAGTTCTTC. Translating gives CASTIISGANEQFF.

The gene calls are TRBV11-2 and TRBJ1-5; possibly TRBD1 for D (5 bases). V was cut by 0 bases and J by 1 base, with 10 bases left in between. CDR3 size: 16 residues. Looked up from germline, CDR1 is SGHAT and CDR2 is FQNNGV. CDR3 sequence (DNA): TGTGCCAGCAGCTTAGAAGTGGACATGAGCAATCAGCCCCAGCATTTT. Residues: CASSLEVDMSNQPQHF. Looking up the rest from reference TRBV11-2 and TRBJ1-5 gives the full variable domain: EAGVAQSPRYKIIEKRQSVAFWCNPISGHATLYWYQQILGQGPKLLIQFQNNGVVDDSQLPKDRFSAERLKGVDSTLKIQPAKLEDSAVYLCASSLEVDMSNQPQHFGDGTRLSIL.

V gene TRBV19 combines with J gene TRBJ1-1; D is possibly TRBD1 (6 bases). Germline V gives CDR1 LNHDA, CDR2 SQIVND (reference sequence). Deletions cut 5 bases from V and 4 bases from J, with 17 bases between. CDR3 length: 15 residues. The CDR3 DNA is TGTGCCAGTAGTGACCCCCCAGGGGCCTTCACTGAAGCTTTCTTT. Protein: CASSDPPGAFTEAFF.

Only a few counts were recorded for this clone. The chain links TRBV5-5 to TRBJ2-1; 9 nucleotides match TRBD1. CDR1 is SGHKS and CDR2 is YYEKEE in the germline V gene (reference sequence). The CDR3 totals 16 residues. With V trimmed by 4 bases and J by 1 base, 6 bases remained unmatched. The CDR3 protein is CASSRLGTGSYNEQFF. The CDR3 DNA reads TGTGCCAGCAGCCGATTGGGGACAGGGTCCTACAATGAGCAGTTCTTC.

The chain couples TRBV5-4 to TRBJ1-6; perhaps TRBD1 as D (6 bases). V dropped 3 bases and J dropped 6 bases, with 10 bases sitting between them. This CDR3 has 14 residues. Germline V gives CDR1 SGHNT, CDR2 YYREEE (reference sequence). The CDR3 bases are TGTGCCAGCAGCTCAGGGGTTCTTAATTCACCCCTCCACTTT. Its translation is CASSSGVLNSPLHF. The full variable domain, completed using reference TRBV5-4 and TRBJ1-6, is ETGVTQSPTHLIKTRGQQVTLRCSSQSGHNTVSWYQQALGQGPQFIFQYYREEENGRGNFPPRFSGLQFPNYSSELNVNALELDDSALYLCASSSGVLNSPLHFGNGTRLTVT.

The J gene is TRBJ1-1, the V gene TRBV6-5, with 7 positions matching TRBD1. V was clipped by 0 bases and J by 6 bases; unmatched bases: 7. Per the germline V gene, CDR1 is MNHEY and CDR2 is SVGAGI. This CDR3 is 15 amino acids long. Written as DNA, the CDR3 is TGTGCCAGCAGTTACTCTAACAGGGGTGGGTCTGAAGCTTTCTTT. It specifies CASSYSNRGGSEAFF.

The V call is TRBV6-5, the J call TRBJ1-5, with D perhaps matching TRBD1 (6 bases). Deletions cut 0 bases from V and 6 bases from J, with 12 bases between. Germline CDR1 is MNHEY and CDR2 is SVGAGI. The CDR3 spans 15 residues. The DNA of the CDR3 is TGTGCCAGCAGTTACTCGGGTGGGGGCGGTCAGCCCCAGCATTTT. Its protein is CASSYSGGGGQPQHF.

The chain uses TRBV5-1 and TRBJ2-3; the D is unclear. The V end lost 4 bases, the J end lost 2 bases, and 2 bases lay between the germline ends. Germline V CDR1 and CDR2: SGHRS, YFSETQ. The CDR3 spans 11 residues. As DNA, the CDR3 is TGCGCCAGCAGCCTCACAGATACGCAGTATTTT. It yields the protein CASSLTDTQYF.

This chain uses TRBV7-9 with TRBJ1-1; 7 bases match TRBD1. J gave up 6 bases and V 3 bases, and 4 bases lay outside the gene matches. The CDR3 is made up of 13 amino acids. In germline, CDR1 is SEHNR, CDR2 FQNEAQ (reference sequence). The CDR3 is CASSFGRGSEAFF. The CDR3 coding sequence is TGTGCCAGCAGCTTTGGCAGGGGGTCTGAAGCTTTCTTT.

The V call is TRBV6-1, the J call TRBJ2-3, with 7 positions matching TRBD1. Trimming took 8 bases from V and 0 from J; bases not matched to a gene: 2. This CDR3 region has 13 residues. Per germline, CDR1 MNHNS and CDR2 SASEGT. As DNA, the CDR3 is TGTGCCAGCGTGGGACAGAGCACAGATACGCAGTATTTT. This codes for CASVGQSTDTQYF.

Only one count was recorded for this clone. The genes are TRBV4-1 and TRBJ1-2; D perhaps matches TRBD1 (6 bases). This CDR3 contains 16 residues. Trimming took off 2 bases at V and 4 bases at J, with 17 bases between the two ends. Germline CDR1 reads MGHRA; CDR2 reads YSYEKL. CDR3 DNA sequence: TGCGCCAGCAGCCAACCAGGAATAGGGGGTGGCTATGGCTACACCTTC. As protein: CASSQPGIGGGYGYTF.